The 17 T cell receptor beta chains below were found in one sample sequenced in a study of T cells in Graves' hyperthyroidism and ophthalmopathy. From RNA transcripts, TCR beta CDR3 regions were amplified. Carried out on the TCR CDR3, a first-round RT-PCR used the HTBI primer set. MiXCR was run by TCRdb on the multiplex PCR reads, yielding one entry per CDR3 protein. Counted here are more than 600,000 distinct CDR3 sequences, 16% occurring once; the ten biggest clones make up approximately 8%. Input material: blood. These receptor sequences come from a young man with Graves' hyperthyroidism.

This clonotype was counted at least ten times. The CDR3 bases are TGTGCCAGCAGTAATCAACAGGGCTTCACAGATACGCAGTATTTT. Protein: CASSNQQGFTDTQYF. The chain couples TRBV28 to TRBJ2-3; D might be TRBD1 (6 bases). Per germline, CDR1 MDHEN and CDR2 SYDVKM. This CDR3 is built from 15 residues. With 5 bases removed from V and 2 bases from J, the gap between germline ends came to 14 bases.

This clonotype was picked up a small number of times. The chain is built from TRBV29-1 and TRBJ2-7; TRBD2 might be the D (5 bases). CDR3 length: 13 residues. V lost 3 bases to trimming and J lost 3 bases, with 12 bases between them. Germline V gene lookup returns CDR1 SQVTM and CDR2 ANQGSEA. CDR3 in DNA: TGCAGCGTTGAGGATACTCGGGGCTACGAGCAGTACTTC. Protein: CSVEDTRGYEQYF.

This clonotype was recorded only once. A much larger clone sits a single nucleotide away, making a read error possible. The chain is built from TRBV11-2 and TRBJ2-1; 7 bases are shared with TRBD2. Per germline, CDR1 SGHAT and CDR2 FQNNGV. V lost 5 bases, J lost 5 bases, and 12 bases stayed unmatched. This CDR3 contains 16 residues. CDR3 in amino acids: CASSERGGGNNNEQFF. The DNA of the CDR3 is TGTGCCAGCAGCGAAAGGGGCGGGGGTAACAACAATGAGCAGTTCTTC.

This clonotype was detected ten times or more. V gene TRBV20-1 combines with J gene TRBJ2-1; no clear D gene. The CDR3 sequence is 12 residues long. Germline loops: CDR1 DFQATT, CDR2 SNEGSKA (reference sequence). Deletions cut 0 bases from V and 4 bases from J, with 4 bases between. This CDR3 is CSARDLYNEQFF. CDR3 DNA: TGCAGTGCTAGAGACTTATACAATGAGCAGTTCTTC.

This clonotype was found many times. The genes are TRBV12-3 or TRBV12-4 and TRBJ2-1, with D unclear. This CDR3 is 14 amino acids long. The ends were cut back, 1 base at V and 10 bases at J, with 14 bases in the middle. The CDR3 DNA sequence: TGTGCCAGCAGTTTAGTAGGCCAGTTCGACGAGCAGTTCTTC. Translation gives CASSLVGQFDEQFF.

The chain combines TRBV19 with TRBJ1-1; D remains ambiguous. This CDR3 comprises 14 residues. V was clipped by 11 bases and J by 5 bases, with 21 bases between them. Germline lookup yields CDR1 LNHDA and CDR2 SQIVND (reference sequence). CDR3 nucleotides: TGTGCCGGGTTAGCGAAGGGCGGAGAGACTGAAGCTTTCTTT. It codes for CAGLAKGGETEAFF.

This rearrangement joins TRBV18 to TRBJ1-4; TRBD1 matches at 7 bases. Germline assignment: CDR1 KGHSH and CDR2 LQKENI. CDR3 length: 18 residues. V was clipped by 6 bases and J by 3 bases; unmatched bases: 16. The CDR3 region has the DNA TGTGCCAGCTCGGCCCGGGACAGCGCTATTGCATCTAATGAAAAACTGTTTTTT. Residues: CASSARDSAIASNEKLFF.

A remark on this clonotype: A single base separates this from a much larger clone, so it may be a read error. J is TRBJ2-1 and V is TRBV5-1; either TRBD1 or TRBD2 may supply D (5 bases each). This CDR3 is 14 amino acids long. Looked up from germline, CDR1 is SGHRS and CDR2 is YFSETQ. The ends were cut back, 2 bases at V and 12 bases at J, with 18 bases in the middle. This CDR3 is CASSFRDPSQGQFF. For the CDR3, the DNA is TGCGCCAGCAGCTTCCGGGACCCCAGTCAGGGGCAGTTCTTC.

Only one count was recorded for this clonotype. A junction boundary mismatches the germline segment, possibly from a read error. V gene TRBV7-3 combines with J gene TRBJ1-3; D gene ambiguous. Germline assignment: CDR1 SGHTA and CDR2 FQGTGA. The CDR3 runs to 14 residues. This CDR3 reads CASSLGGFGNTVYF. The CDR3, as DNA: TGTGCCAGCAGCTTAGGAGGGTTCGGAAACACCGTATATTTT.

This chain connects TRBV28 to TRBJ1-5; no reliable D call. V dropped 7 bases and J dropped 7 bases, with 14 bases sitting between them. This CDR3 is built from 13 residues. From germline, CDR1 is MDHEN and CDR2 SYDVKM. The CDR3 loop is CASINSGRQPQHF. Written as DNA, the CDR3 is TGTGCCAGCATCAATTCCGGCCGACAGCCCCAGCATTTT. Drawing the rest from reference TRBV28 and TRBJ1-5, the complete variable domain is DVKVTQSSRYLVKRTGEKVFLECVQDMDHENMFWYRQDPGLGLRLIYFSYDVKMKEKGDIPEGYSVSREKKERFSLILESASTNQTSMYLCASINSGRQPQHFGDGTRLSIL.

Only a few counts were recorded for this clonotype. CDR3 DNA: TGTGCCAATCAGAGGGAGGGCTCAACGAACACCGGGGAGCTGTTTTTT. Translation: CANQREGSTNTGELFF. The chain is built from TRBV7-9 and TRBJ2-2; TRBD2 matches 7 bases. Germline lookup yields CDR1 SEHNR and CDR2 FQNEAQ (reference sequence). V trimming: 10 bases; J trimming: 0 bases; junction bases outside the gene matches: 11. This CDR3 comprises 16 residues.

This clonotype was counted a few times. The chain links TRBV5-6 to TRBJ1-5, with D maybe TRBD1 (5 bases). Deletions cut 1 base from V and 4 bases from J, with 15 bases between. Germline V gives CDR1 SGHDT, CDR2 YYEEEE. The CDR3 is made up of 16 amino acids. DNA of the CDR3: TGTGCCAGCAGCTTGACGGGGGGGGTGTGGAATCAGCCCCAGCATTTT. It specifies CASSLTGGVWNQPQHF.

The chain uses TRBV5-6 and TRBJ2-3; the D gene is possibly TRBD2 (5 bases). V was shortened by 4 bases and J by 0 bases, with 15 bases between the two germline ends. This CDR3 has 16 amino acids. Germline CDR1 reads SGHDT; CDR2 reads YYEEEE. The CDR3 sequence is CASSLSVQRSTDTQYF. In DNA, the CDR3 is TGTGCCAGCAGCCTAAGCGTCCAGCGGAGCACAGATACGCAGTATTTT.

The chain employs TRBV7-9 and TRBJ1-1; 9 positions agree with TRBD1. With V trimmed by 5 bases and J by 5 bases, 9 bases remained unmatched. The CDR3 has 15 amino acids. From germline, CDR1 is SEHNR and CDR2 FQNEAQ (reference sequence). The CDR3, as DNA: TGTGCCAGCAGCCGGACCACAGGGGGCCGGACTGAAGCTTTCTTT. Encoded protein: CASSRTTGGRTEAFF.

This chain's CDR3 is CATRTGNRDGYTF. Written as DNA, the CDR3 is TGTGCCACCAGAACAGGGAATCGGGATGGCTACACCTTC. The chain links TRBV19 to TRBJ1-2; TRBD1 might be the D (6 bases). The germline V gene has CDR1 LNHDA and CDR2 SQIVND (reference sequence). V was pared by 10 bases and J by 6 bases, with 18 bases between. The CDR3 consists of 13 residues.

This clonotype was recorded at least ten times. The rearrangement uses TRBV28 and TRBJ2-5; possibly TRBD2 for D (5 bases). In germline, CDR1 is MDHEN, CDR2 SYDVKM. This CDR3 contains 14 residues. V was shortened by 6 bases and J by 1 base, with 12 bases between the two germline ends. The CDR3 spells CASSLGGPQETQYF. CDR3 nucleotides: TGTGCCAGCAGCCTTGGAGGCCCCCAAGAGACCCAGTACTTC.

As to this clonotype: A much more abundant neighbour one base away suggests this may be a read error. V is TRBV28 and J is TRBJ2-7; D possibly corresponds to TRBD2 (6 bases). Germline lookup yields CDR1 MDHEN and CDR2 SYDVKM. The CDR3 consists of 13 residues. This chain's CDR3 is CANSEAGSYEQYF. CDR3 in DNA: TGTGCCAACAGTGAAGCGGGTTCCTACGAGCAGTACTTC.